This is a list of T cell receptor beta chains from one sample in a study of blood T cell repertoires in COVID-19. TCRdb's table, derived via immunoSEQ multiplex PCR, lists solely in-frame clones and lacks some. The sample holds about 270,000 clones, over 75% seen once. The material sequenced was peripheral blood. The origin of the receptors is a human donor in a cohort sampled during active COVID-19. CDR3s include the opening cysteine and the closing phenylalanine or tryptophan. A D gene is named only where the DNA matches it firmly. Clone size, where shown, is once, few, many, or a class for clones that have expanded.

DNA	CDR3	V	J	size	D
TGTGCCAGCAGTAACAGGGATGGGCAGCCCCAGCATTTT	CASSNRDGQPQHF	TRBV2	TRBJ1-5	.	.
TGCAGCGTTGTCCCTAGCGGGAGGCACACAGATACGCAGTATTTT	CSVVPSGRHTDTQYF	TRBV29-1	TRBJ2-3	once	TRBD2
TGCGCCAGCAGTGATACCACGGGACTAGCGGGTCGGTATGAGCAGTTCTTC	CASSDTTGLAGRYEQFF	TRBV10-1	TRBJ2-1	.	TRBD2
TGTGCCAGCAGTTTCCGGGGGGGTCCCCAGCATTTT	CASSFRGGPQHF	TRBV28	TRBJ1-5	few	.
TGTGCCAGCAGCCCAACAGGGGTCAGGGATACGCAGTATTTT	CASSPTGVRDTQYF	TRBV7-3	TRBJ2-3	.	TRBD1
TGTGCCAGCAGCGGGGGACAGGGGGTAGTTCAGCCCCAGCATTTT	CASSGGQGVVQPQHF	TRBV5-5	TRBJ1-5	once	TRBD1
TGTGCCAGCAGCTTGTTTGGGGAGAACTATGGCTACACCTTC	CASSLFGENYGYTF	TRBV5-6	TRBJ1-2	.	.
TGTGCCAGCAGCGTAAATAATGCGGGGGGGCTCTGGGATACGCAGTATTTT	CASSVNNAGGLWDTQYF	TRBV9	TRBJ2-3	few	TRBD2
TGTGCCAGCAGTGAAGTGGGGGGACCCCTCCACTTT	CASSEVGGPLHF	TRBV6-1	TRBJ1-6	.	.
TGTGCCAGCAGTTTGACAGTAAATAGCAATCAGCCCCAGCATTTT	CASSLTVNSNQPQHF	TRBV6-5	TRBJ1-5	once	.
TGTGCCAGCAGCCCACCACCTAGCGGGGGGGCGGGAAACATTCAGTACTTC	CASSPPPSGGAGNIQYF	TRBV13	TRBJ2-4	.	TRBD2
TGCGCCAGCAGCAGGTGGACTAGCGGGAGCCAAGAGACCCAGTACTTC	CASSRWTSGSQETQYF	TRBV5-1	TRBJ2-5	.	TRBD2
TGCGCCAGCAGCCGACCTTCGGACACCTTCAGAGGTGAGCAGTACTTC	CASSRPSDTFRGEQYF	TRBV5-1	TRBJ2-7	.	.
TGTGCCAGCAGCTTGTCGCTCAGTAACAATGAAAAACTGTTTTTT	CASSLSLSNNEKLFF	TRBV5-6	TRBJ1-4	.	.
TGTGCCAGCAGCCGGGGACAGGGAAGCTCCTACAATGAGCAGTTCTTC	CASSRGQGSSYNEQFF	TRBV11-3	TRBJ2-1	.	TRBD1
TGTGCCAGCAGCCGGACCGGGACAGGGGATTTCTACGAGCAGTACTTC	CASSRTGTGDFYEQYF	TRBV7-8	TRBJ2-7	once	TRBD1
TGTGCCAGCTCACTAGGGGGCGGTTCCTACGAGCAGTACTTC	CASSLGGGSYEQYF	TRBV18	TRBJ2-7	.	TRBD1
TGTGCCAGCAGCGTTTCCGGGACAGGGGATGGCTACACCTTC	CASSVSGTGDGYTF	TRBV9	TRBJ1-2	.	TRBD1
TGTGCCAGCAGCTATAGTGCGACAGGGGTAGGCATTCAGTACTTC	CASSYSATGVGIQYF	TRBV7-9	TRBJ2-4	.	TRBD1
TGCGCCAGCAGCCAAGATAGAGTGGACAGGGCGTCTGGGGCCAACGTCCTGACTTTC	CASSQDRVDRASGANVLTF	TRBV4-3	TRBJ2-6	.	TRBD1
TGCGCCAGCAGCTTGGAGGCCGTGGGACAATCCTATGGCTACACCTTC	CASSLEAVGQSYGYTF	TRBV5-1	TRBJ1-2	.	.
TGTGCCAGCAGTTTTGACGGACGGGGGAACTATGGCTACACCTTC	CASSFDGRGNYGYTF	TRBV27	TRBJ1-2	once	.
TGTGCCAGCAACGGAGGCGGGTATAATTCACCCCTCCACTTT	CASNGGGYNSPLHF	TRBV14	TRBJ1-6	.	.
TGTGCCAGCAGTTTGTATGGCACAGATACGCAGTATTTT	CASSLYGTDTQYF	TRBV28	TRBJ2-3	.	.
TGTGCCAGCAGTTCCGAGTTGTACTACGAGCAGTACTTC	CASSSELYYEQYF	TRBV12-3/TRBV12-4	TRBJ2-7	.	.
TGTGCTAGTGGGGCCGGGACAGGGGGCTGGGCGCAGTATTTT	CASGAGTGGWAQYF	TRBV12-5	TRBJ2-3	.	TRBD1
TGTGCCAGCAGCGGCATGGGGCTTGGAGAGCAGTACTTC	CASSGMGLGEQYF	TRBV6-5	TRBJ2-7	.	.
TGCGCCAGCAGCTATGACGGGAGGACCTACAATGAGCAGTTCTTC	CASSYDGRTYNEQFF	TRBV5-1	TRBJ2-1	once	TRBD2
TGTGCCAGCCAATTCGCCGCGGTCTACGAGCAGTACTTC	CASQFAAVYEQYF	TRBV7-8	TRBJ2-7	.	.
TGTGCCAGCAGTTTAAGCGACTACAATGAGCAGTTCTTC	CASSLSDYNEQFF	TRBV2	TRBJ2-1	.	.
TGTGCCAGCAGAGCCCCCCGGACTAGCGGGAGGGCGTTAGATACGCAGTATTTT	CASRAPRTSGRALDTQYF	TRBV2	TRBJ2-3	many	TRBD2
TGTGCCAGCAGCGATAGGGACAGGGGGCATGGAGCTTTCTTT	CASSDRDRGHGAFF	TRBV5-4	TRBJ1-1	.	TRBD1
TGTGCCACCACGGACAGGGCCGACTACGAGCAGTACTTC	CATTDRADYEQYF	TRBV6-5	TRBJ2-7	.	TRBD1
TGCGCCAGCAGCCCGACGATTTTGGGACTAGCGGGAGGCAGTGAGCAGTTCTTC	CASSPTILGLAGGSEQFF	TRBV5-1	TRBJ2-1	once	TRBD2
TGCGCCAGCAGCTTGGGCGAGACAGGGCGGGGAGCTTTCTTT	CASSLGETGRGAFF	TRBV5-1	TRBJ1-1	.	TRBD1
TGTGCCAGCAGTCCTAGCGGGGGGTTCACAGATACGCAGTATTTT	CASSPSGGFTDTQYF	TRBV28	TRBJ2-3	.	TRBD2
TGTGCCAGCAGCCAAGATCATTATAGGGGGCGCAGATCGGAGACCCAGTACTTC	CASSQDHYRGRRSETQYF	TRBV3-1/TRBV3-2	TRBJ2-5	.	TRBD1
TGTGCCAGCAGCTCCAGGGACAGAAACACTGAAGCTTTCTTT	CASSSRDRNTEAFF	TRBV5-4	TRBJ1-1	.	TRBD1
TGTGCCAGCAGTCCTGGACGGGGATACACTGAAGCTTTCTTT	CASSPGRGYTEAFF	TRBV6-5	TRBJ1-1	.	.
TGTGCCACCAGCGACGGGACAGGCTCCTACGAGCAGTACTTC	CATSDGTGSYEQYF	TRBV15	TRBJ2-7	once	TRBD1
TGTGCCAGCAGACCTACAGGGGGCAAGCCCCAGCATTTT	CASRPTGGKPQHF	TRBV6-2/TRBV6-3	TRBJ1-5	.	TRBD1
TGTGCCAGCAGCAACGGGGACAGGGGGCGGAATCAGCCCCAGCATTTT	CASSNGDRGRNQPQHF	TRBV5-4	TRBJ1-5	.	TRBD1
TGTGCCAGCAGGACTCCCGGGACTAGCGGCCCCGCGCAGTACTTC	CASRTPGTSGPAQYF	TRBV2	TRBJ2-7	.	TRBD2
TGTGCCAGCAGTTACCCCCCCGGGACTAGAGAGACCCAGTACTTC	CASSYPPGTRETQYF	TRBV6-2/TRBV6-3	TRBJ2-5	.	TRBD2
TGTGCCAGCAGTGCGCGGACAGCTAATCAGCCCCAGCATTTT	CASSARTANQPQHF	TRBV2	TRBJ1-5	.	.
TGTGCCAGCAGCTTACGGACAGGACTCAATCAGCCCCAGCATTTT	CASSLRTGLNQPQHF	TRBV7-8	TRBJ1-5	few	TRBD1
TGTGCCAGCAGTCCAACCCTCATCCCGGGACTAGCGACCCAAGAGACCCAGTACTTC	CASSPTLIPGLATQETQYF	TRBV28	TRBJ2-5	.	TRBD2
TGTGCCACCGGTCTGACCCGCGGCTCTGGAAACACCATATATTTT	CATGLTRGSGNTIYF	TRBV6-5	TRBJ1-3	.	.
TGTGCCAGCAGGAGGGACAGGGTGAACACTGAAGCTTTCTTT	CASRRDRVNTEAFF	TRBV7-9	TRBJ1-1	once	TRBD1